This T cell receptor beta chain was recovered during a study of blood T cell repertoires in COVID-19. The overall study: Donors in the United States, Italy and Spain gave samples during acute or convalescent COVID-19.

Some clones are missing from TCRdb's copy, which holds only in-frame ones; the method was immunoSEQ multiplex PCR. The repertoire holds about 190,000 clones, around 87% seen once, with approximately 2.5% in the top ten. Germline V gene sequence: CDR1 MNHEY, CDR2 SMNVEV (reference sequence). Trimming cost V 5 bases and J 0 bases; bases outside gene matches: 7. The CDR3 contains 17 residues. Source material: peripheral blood. The genes are TRBV27 and TRBJ2-1, with TRBD2 identical over 10 bases. This TCR came from a man in his forties or fifties with active or convalescent COVID-19. CDR3 in amino acids: CASSPPSGGLSYNEQFF. CDR3 coding DNA: TGTGCCAGCAGTCCCCCTAGCGGGGGACTCTCCTACAATGAGCAGTTCTTC.